This T cell receptor beta chain emerged from a study of control samples from healthy donors and cancer patients. The assay was immunoSEQ multiplex PCR, and TCRdb's table has in-frame clones only and misses some. The data hold about 120,000 clones, with more than 70% observed a single time. Trimming shortened V by 4 bases and J by 7 bases, and 8 bases separated the two germline ends. The CDR3 consists of 12 residues. Germline V lookup: CDR1 SNHLY, CDR2 FYNNEI. This chain uses TRBV2 with TRBJ1-3; D not resolved. Sample: blood. The TCR originated in a man in his forties in good health. CDR3 residues: CASSGSYNTIYF. The CDR3 DNA reads TGTGCCAGCAGTGGTTCTTATAACACCATATATTTT.